This TCR beta chain came from a study of blood T cell repertoires in COVID-19. The authors' processing: By means of reference gene primer amplification, nucleated cell counts were estimated. Data came from immunoSEQ multiplex PCR; TCRdb stores just in-frame clones and leaves some out. The V and J calls and the clone size are those of that table, but D and trimming were determined from the DNA. This sample yields around 150,000 clones, of which about 86% are seen a single time; more than 5.5% belongs to the top ten. CDR1 KGHSH and CDR2 LQKENI come from the germline V gene. Losses at the gene ends were 4 bases for V and 0 bases for J; bases not matched to a gene: 7. This CDR3 is 16 amino acids long. Cohorts were determined from participant-reported clinical history.

The rearrangement uses TRBV18 and TRBJ1-1; 8 bases align to TRBD1. Sample: PBMCs or T cells enriched from blood (not recorded which). This receptor was identified in a man aged 50 to 60 who had recovered from COVID-19. CDR3 residues: CASSLGQGGVNTEAFF. As DNA, the CDR3 is TGTGCCAGCTCACTCGGACAGGGAGGGGTGAACACTGAAGCTTTCTTT.